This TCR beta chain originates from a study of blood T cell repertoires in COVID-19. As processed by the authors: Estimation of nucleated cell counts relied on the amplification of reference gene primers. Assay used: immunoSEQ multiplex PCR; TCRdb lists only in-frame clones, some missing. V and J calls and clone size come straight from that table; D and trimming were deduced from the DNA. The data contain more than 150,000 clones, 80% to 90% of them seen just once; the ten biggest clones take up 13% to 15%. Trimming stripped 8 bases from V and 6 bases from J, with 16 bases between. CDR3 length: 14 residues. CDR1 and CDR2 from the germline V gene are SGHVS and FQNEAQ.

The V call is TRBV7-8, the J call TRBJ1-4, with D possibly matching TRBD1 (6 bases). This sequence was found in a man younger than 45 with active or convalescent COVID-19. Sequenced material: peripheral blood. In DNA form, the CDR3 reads TGTGCCAGCCTTAGAACAGGGTCGGATGAAAAACTGTTTTTT. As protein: CASLRTGSDEKLFF.